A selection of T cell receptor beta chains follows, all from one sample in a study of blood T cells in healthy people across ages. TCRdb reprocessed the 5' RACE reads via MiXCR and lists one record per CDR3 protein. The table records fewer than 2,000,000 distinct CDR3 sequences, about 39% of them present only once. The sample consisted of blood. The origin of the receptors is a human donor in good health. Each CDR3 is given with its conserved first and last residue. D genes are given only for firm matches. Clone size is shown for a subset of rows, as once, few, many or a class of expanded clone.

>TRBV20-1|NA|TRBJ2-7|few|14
TGCAGTGCTCGAGGGGGGACCTACTCCTACGAGCAGTACTTC
CSARGGTYSYEQYF
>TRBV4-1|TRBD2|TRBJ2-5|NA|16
TGCGCCAGCAGCCTTTTCTGGCTAGCGGGGTTAGAGACCCAGTACTTC
CASSLFWLAGLETQYF
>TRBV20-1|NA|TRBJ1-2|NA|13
TGCAGTGCTAGAGGCGGGGCAGCCTATGGCTACACCTTC
CSARGGAAYGYTF
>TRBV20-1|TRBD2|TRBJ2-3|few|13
TGCAGTGCCTCCCTAGCGGACACAGATACGCAGTATTTT
CSASLADTDTQYF
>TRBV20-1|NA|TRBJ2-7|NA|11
TGCAGTGTAGGCAGGATCTACGAGCAGTACTTC
CSVGRIYEQYF
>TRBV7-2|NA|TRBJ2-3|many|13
TGTGCCAGCAGCTTAGCAAACACAGATACGCAGTATTTT
CASSLANTDTQYF
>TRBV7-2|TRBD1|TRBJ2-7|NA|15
TGTGCCAGCAGCTCCCTGAGACAGGGGAGGTACGAGCAGTACTTC
CASSSLRQGRYEQYF
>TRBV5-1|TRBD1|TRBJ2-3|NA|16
TGCGCCAGCAGCTTGGGCCAGGGGGCGCGATCGAATACGCAGTATTTT
CASSLGQGARSNTQYF
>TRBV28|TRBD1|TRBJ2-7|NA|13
TGTGCCAGCAGAGTGGACAGGGGCTACGAGCAGTACTTC
CASRVDRGYEQYF
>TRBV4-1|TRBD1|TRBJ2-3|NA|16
TGCGCCAGCAGCCAAGAGGACAGGGGCCGCACAGATACGCAGTATTTT
CASSQEDRGRTDTQYF
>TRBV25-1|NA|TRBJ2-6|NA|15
TGTGCCAGCAGTGATCGGGTATCTGGGGCCAACGTCCGGACTTTC
CASSDRVSGANVRTF
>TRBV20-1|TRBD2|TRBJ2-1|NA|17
TGCAGTGCTAGAGATATAAGCGGGGGGGCGTTTTGCAATGAGCAGTTCTTC
CSARDISGGAFCNEQFF
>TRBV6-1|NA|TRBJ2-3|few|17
TGTGCCAGCAGTGAGGATCGGGTGCAGATAAGCACAGATACGCAGTATTTT
CASSEDRVQISTDTQYF
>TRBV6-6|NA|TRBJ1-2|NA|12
TGTGCCGGCAGCCTCAGGGTGGATGGCTACACCTTC
CAGSLRVDGYTF
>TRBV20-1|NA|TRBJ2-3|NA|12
TGCAGTGCTAGAGTGAGTGCAGATACGCAGTATTTT
CSARVSADTQYF
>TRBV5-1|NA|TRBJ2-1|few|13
TGCGCCAGCAGCTTCACAGGGGGGGATGAGCAGTTCTTC
CASSFTGGDEQFF
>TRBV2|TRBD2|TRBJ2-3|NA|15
TGTGCCAGCAGTGAAGAGGCTAGCGGGGGGTATACGGAGTATTTT
CASSEEASGGYTEYF
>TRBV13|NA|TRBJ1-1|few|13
TGTGCCAGCCGAACACAGGGAGACACTGAAGCTTTCTTT
CASRTQGDTEAFF
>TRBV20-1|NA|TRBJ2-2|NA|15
TGCAGTGCTAGGGGCACCAGGGCGTGGACCGGGGAGCTGTTTTTT
CSARGTRAWTGELFF
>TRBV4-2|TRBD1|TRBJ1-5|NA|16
TGTGCCAGCAGCCGCCGTCTGACAGGGGAAGAGCAGCCCCAGCATTTT
CASSRRLTGEEQPQHF
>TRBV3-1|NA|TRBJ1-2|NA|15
TGTGCCAGCAGCCAAGGCCGCGGGATTAACTATGGCTACACCTTC
CASSQGRGINYGYTF
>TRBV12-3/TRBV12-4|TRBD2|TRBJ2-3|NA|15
TGTGCCAGCAGTCTCCGACTAGCGGGAGTAGATACGCAGTATTTT
CASSLRLAGVDTQYF
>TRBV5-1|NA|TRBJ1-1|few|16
TGCGCCAGCAGCCCCGATTGGGGGCCTATGAACACTGAAGCTTTCTTT
CASSPDWGPMNTEAFF
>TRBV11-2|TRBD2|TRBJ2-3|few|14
TGTGCCAGCAGCCGGACTAGCGGGGGGGCTGCGCAGTATTTT
CASSRTSGGAAQYF
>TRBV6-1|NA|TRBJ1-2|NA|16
TGTGCCAGCAGCGGCTCGGGGACGGCGAATCTCTATGGCTACACCTTC
CASSGSGTANLYGYTF
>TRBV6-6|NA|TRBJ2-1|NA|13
TGTGCCAGCAGTCCGCCAAATTACAATGGGCAGTTCTTC
CASSPPNYNGQFF
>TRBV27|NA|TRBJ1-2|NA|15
TGTGCCAGCAGTTTGCTGGGGGGGGGTACCTATGGCTACACCTTC
CASSLLGGGTYGYTF
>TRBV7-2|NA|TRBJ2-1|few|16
TGTGCCAGCAGCTTAGAAGAGGGGGGCCTCGTCAATGAGCAGTTCTTC
CASSLEEGGLVNEQFF
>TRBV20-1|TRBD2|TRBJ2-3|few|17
TGCAGTGCTAGAGCTTGGCGGGGGTTTCTTCGCACAGATACGCAGTATTTT
CSARAWRGFLRTDTQYF
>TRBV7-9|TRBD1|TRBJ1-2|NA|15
TGTGCCAGCAGCTTATTCTTGCAGGGGGCTAATGGCTACACCTTC
CASSLFLQGANGYTF
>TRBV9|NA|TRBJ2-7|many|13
TGTGCCAGCAGCGTAGGAGGAACCTACGAGCAGTACTTC
CASSVGGTYEQYF
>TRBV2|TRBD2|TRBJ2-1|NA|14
TGTGCCTCCGGGACTAGCTCCTACTACAATGAGCAGTTCTTC
CASGTSSYYNEQFF
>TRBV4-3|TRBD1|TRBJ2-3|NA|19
TGCGCCAGCAGCCAAGATGCTGGGTTGGGACAGGGGAGGAAAGATACGCAGTATTTT
CASSQDAGLGQGRKDTQYF
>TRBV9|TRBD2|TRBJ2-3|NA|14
TGTGCCAGCAGCGTATGGACTAGCGGGGATACGCAGTATTTT
CASSVWTSGDTQYF
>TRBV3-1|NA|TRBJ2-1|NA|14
TGTGCCAGCAGCCAAGGACAGCGAAACAATGAGCAGTTCTTC
CASSQGQRNNEQFF
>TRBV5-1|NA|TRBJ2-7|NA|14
TGCGCCAGCAGCCCCGACAGCCCTTCCTACGAGCAGTACTTC
CASSPDSPSYEQYF
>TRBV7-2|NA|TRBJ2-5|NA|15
TGTGCCAGCAGCTTAAGGAGGGGGCAAGGAGAGACCCAGTACTTC
CASSLRRGQGETQYF
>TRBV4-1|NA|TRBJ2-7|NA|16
TGCGCCAGCAGCCAAGAGGGGAGTAGACCGACGAGTGAGCAGTACTTC
CASSQEGSRPTSEQYF
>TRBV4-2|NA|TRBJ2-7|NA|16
TGTGCCAGCAGCCAAGATCAGGCCAGCCTCCCCTACGAGCAGTACTTC
CASSQDQASLPYEQYF
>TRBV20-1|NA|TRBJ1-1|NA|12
TGCAGTGCGATTCATCGGGATACTGAAGCTTTCTTT
CSAIHRDTEAFF
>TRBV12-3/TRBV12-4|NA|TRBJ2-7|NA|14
TGTGCCAGCAGCGTCTTGCAGGGTCCCCACGAGCAGTACTTC
CASSVLQGPHEQYF
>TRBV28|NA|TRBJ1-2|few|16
TGTGCCAGCACCCTTTCGGAGGGGCAAGCTAACTATGGCTACACCTTC
CASTLSEGQANYGYTF
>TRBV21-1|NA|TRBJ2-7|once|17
TGTGCCAGCGTGAGGACTAGCGGGGGGCTTAGCTCCTACGAGCAGTACTTC
CASVRTSGGLSSYEQYF
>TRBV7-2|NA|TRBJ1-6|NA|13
TGTGCCACCTCTCCTCTAAGCGGTCCACCCCTCCACTTT
CATSPLSGPPLHF
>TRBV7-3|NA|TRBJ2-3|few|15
TGTGCCAGCAGCCCCGACCCCTCCTCGTGGGATACGCAGTATTTT
CASSPDPSSWDTQYF